A selection of T cell receptor beta chains follows, all from one sample in a study of shared clonotypes between healthy human individuals. The table came from immunoSEQ multiplex PCR; TCRdb's copy has only in-frame clones and leaves some out. The table lists some 2,000,000 clones, approximately 94% of them singletons. The specimen was naive CD4+ T cells sorted from blood. The origin of the receptors is a young man in good health. Both conserved end residues are part of each CDR3. The D gene is left open where the match is weak. Expanded clones are given a class, and other clones once, few, many or no size at all.

abundance: -
j_gene: TRBJ2-7
v_gene: TRBV18
d_gene: TRBD2
CDR3nt: TGTGCCAGCTCACCAGCTAGCGGTAGCTCCTACGAGCAGTACTTC
CDR3aa: CASSPASGSSYEQYF

abundance: -
j_gene: TRBJ1-5
v_gene: TRBV7-9
d_gene: -
CDR3nt: TGTGCCAGCAGTTTCGACACTACGAATCAGCCCCAGCATTTT
CDR3aa: CASSFDTTNQPQHF

abundance: few
j_gene: TRBJ2-2
v_gene: TRBV9
d_gene: TRBD2
CDR3nt: TGTGCCAGCAGCGTAGCAGCGGGGCACACCGGGGAGCTGTTTTTT
CDR3aa: CASSVAAGHTGELFF

abundance: once
j_gene: TRBJ1-2
v_gene: TRBV11-3
d_gene: -
CDR3nt: TGTGCCAGCAGCTCGAGTGGGACCGGCTACACCTTC
CDR3aa: CASSSSGTGYTF

abundance: -
j_gene: TRBJ1-6
v_gene: TRBV30
d_gene: -
CDR3nt: TGTGCCTGGAGTTCTGTAGGGCGGTATAATTCACCCCTCCACTTT
CDR3aa: CAWSSVGRYNSPLHF

abundance: -
j_gene: TRBJ2-1
v_gene: TRBV5-1
d_gene: TRBD1
CDR3nt: TGCGCCAGCAGCTTGGGGAGGACAGGGGCCTACAATGAGCAGTTCTTC
CDR3aa: CASSLGRTGAYNEQFF

abundance: -
j_gene: TRBJ2-2
v_gene: TRBV30
d_gene: TRBD1
CDR3nt: TGTGCCTGGAATGACAGGGGAACCGGGGAGCTGTTTTTT
CDR3aa: CAWNDRGTGELFF

abundance: -
j_gene: TRBJ1-1
v_gene: TRBV5-4
d_gene: -
CDR3nt: TGTGCCAGCAGCTTGGGACAGAGCACTGAAGCTTTCTTT
CDR3aa: CASSLGQSTEAFF

abundance: -
j_gene: TRBJ2-3
v_gene: TRBV9
d_gene: -
CDR3nt: TGTGCCAGCAGCGTGGGCGGTTGGGCAGATACGCAGTATTTT
CDR3aa: CASSVGGWADTQYF

abundance: -
j_gene: TRBJ1-3
v_gene: TRBV7-6
d_gene: -
CDR3nt: TGTGCCAGCAGCTTAGGGGCTGTCGGCGTAGCTGGAAACACCATATATTTT
CDR3aa: CASSLGAVGVAGNTIYF

abundance: -
j_gene: TRBJ1-1
v_gene: TRBV18
d_gene: -
CDR3nt: TGTGCCAGCTCACCCCTCGGGAGGGCCATGAACACTGAAGCTTTCTTT
CDR3aa: CASSPLGRAMNTEAFF

abundance: -
j_gene: TRBJ1-1
v_gene: TRBV5-6
d_gene: -
CDR3nt: TGTGCCAGCAGCCCGGACGGGGCGAACACTGAAGCTTTCTTT
CDR3aa: CASSPDGANTEAFF

abundance: -
j_gene: TRBJ2-5
v_gene: TRBV9
d_gene: -
CDR3nt: TGTGCCAGCAGCGTAGCCGGAGAGACCCAGTACTTC
CDR3aa: CASSVAGETQYF

abundance: -
j_gene: TRBJ1-4
v_gene: TRBV28
d_gene: -
CDR3nt: TGTGCCAGCAGTTTTGGAGGGAATGAAAAACTGTTTTTT
CDR3aa: CASSFGGNEKLFF

abundance: -
j_gene: TRBJ1-3
v_gene: TRBV6-5
d_gene: TRBD1
CDR3nt: TGTGCCAGCATGCTTGGGACAGGGGGGAACACCATATATTTT
CDR3aa: CASMLGTGGNTIYF

abundance: -
j_gene: TRBJ2-7
v_gene: TRBV7-2
d_gene: -
CDR3nt: TGTGCCAGCAGCTTAACTGGCGGGGTCCACGAGCAGTACTTC
CDR3aa: CASSLTGGVHEQYF

abundance: -
j_gene: TRBJ1-1
v_gene: TRBV13
d_gene: -
CDR3nt: TGTGCCAGCAGCTTCACGGGTGGGTGGACTGAAGCTTTCTTT
CDR3aa: CASSFTGGWTEAFF

abundance: -
j_gene: TRBJ1-1
v_gene: TRBV30
d_gene: -
CDR3nt: TGTGCCTGGAGTCCGGGGCCGAACACTGAAGCTTTCTTT
CDR3aa: CAWSPGPNTEAFF

abundance: once
j_gene: TRBJ2-2
v_gene: TRBV9
d_gene: -
CDR3nt: TGTGCCAGCAGCGTAGGGAGGGCGACAGGCCGTAACACCGGGGAGCTGTTTTTT
CDR3aa: CASSVGRATGRNTGELFF

abundance: once
j_gene: TRBJ1-3
v_gene: TRBV19
d_gene: -
CDR3nt: TGTGCCAGTAGTATAGAACGATCAGGAAACACCATATATTTT
CDR3aa: CASSIERSGNTIYF

abundance: once
j_gene: TRBJ2-7
v_gene: TRBV5-1
d_gene: TRBD2
CDR3nt: TGCGCCAGCAGCTTGGCGAGGGGACTAGCCCCCTACGAGCAGTACTTC
CDR3aa: CASSLARGLAPYEQYF

abundance: once
j_gene: TRBJ2-7
v_gene: TRBV30
d_gene: TRBD2
CDR3nt: TGTGCCTGGAGTGGGACTAGCGGTAACTACGAGCAGTACTTC
CDR3aa: CAWSGTSGNYEQYF

abundance: -
j_gene: TRBJ2-1
v_gene: TRBV7-6
d_gene: -
CDR3nt: TGTGCCAGCAGCCGCGAGGGGATGATTACCTACAATGAGCAGTTCTTC
CDR3aa: CASSREGMITYNEQFF

abundance: -
j_gene: TRBJ2-5
v_gene: TRBV23-1
d_gene: TRBD2
CDR3nt: TGCGCCAGCAGTCAATCTTGGCTAGCGGGCGAAGAGACCCAGTACTTC
CDR3aa: CASSQSWLAGEETQYF

abundance: -
j_gene: TRBJ1-5
v_gene: TRBV4-1
d_gene: -
CDR3nt: TGCGCCAGCAGCCAAGTGAGGACGAATCAGCCCCAGCATTTT
CDR3aa: CASSQVRTNQPQHF

abundance: once
j_gene: TRBJ2-3
v_gene: TRBV9
d_gene: TRBD1
CDR3nt: TGTGCCAGCAGCGTCTCAGACAGGGGGCGAGGCACAGATACGCAGTATTTT
CDR3aa: CASSVSDRGRGTDTQYF

abundance: -
j_gene: TRBJ2-2
v_gene: TRBV5-1
d_gene: -
CDR3nt: TGCGCCAGCAGCTTGCTCGAGCAGGGCAACACTGGGGAGCTGTTTTTT
CDR3aa: CASSLLEQGNTGELFF

abundance: -
j_gene: TRBJ2-1
v_gene: TRBV6-5
d_gene: -
CDR3nt: TGTGCCAGCAGTGAGGGAGGAGGGGTTGGTGAGCAGTTCTTC
CDR3aa: CASSEGGGVGEQFF

abundance: -
j_gene: TRBJ2-1
v_gene: TRBV5-1
d_gene: -
CDR3nt: TGCGCCAGCAGCCCGGGATACAGTTACAATGAGCAGTTCTTC
CDR3aa: CASSPGYSYNEQFF

abundance: -
j_gene: TRBJ1-1
v_gene: TRBV6-6
d_gene: TRBD1
CDR3nt: TGTGCCAGCAGTAAGTCACAGGGGGTCACTGAAGCTTTCTTT
CDR3aa: CASSKSQGVTEAFF

abundance: -
j_gene: TRBJ1-2
v_gene: TRBV14
d_gene: -
CDR3nt: TGTGCCAGGGAGGACCGGTTTATCGGCTACACCTTC
CDR3aa: CAREDRFIGYTF

abundance: few
j_gene: TRBJ2-4
v_gene: TRBV28
d_gene: -
CDR3nt: TGTGCCAGCAGTTTCACAGGGAGGTACATTCAGTACTTC
CDR3aa: CASSFTGRYIQYF

abundance: -
j_gene: TRBJ2-7
v_gene: TRBV27
d_gene: TRBD1
CDR3nt: TGTGCCAGCCCTTCGCGGGGGACAGGGGGGCGGTACGAGCAGTACTTC
CDR3aa: CASPSRGTGGRYEQYF

abundance: -
j_gene: TRBJ1-2
v_gene: TRBV4-3
d_gene: -
CDR3nt: TGCGCCAGCAGCCAAGATTTGTCGGGCACGTATGGCTACACCTTC
CDR3aa: CASSQDLSGTYGYTF

abundance: -
j_gene: TRBJ2-7
v_gene: TRBV7-2
d_gene: -
CDR3nt: TGTGCCAGCAGCGCCCGGGGACCCTCCTACGGCGAGCAGTACTTC
CDR3aa: CASSARGPSYGEQYF

abundance: once
j_gene: TRBJ1-5
v_gene: TRBV30
d_gene: TRBD1
CDR3nt: TGTGCCTGGAGTCAGGGGGATCAGCCCCAGCATTTT
CDR3aa: CAWSQGDQPQHF

abundance: once
j_gene: TRBJ1-2
v_gene: TRBV4-3
d_gene: TRBD1
CDR3nt: TGCGCCAGCAGCCAAGAAGGACAGGGAGCGATAGGCTACACCTTC
CDR3aa: CASSQEGQGAIGYTF

abundance: -
j_gene: TRBJ2-7
v_gene: TRBV4-1
d_gene: TRBD2
CDR3nt: TGCGCCAGCAGCCACCCAGGGACTAGCGGGAACACCTACGAGCAGTACTTC
CDR3aa: CASSHPGTSGNTYEQYF

abundance: once
j_gene: TRBJ1-2
v_gene: TRBV18
d_gene: -
CDR3nt: TGTGCCAGCTCACCACCGGGCTGGGATGGCTACACCTTC
CDR3aa: CASSPPGWDGYTF

abundance: -
j_gene: TRBJ1-4
v_gene: TRBV5-1
d_gene: -
CDR3nt: TGCGCCAGCAGCCTCGAATCCGGGGGAGAAAAACTGTTTTTT
CDR3aa: CASSLESGGEKLFF

abundance: -
j_gene: TRBJ1-1
v_gene: TRBV7-2
d_gene: -
CDR3nt: TGTGCCAGCAGCTTGGTGGGTTGGGGGAACACTGAAGCTTTCTTT
CDR3aa: CASSLVGWGNTEAFF

abundance: once
j_gene: TRBJ2-7
v_gene: TRBV7-8
d_gene: TRBD1
CDR3nt: TGTGCCAGCAGCTCCGGGACAGGTGGATACGAGCAGTACTTC
CDR3aa: CASSSGTGGYEQYF

abundance: few
j_gene: TRBJ2-2
v_gene: TRBV27
d_gene: -
CDR3nt: TGTGCCAGCAGTTTGAGGCAGGGCTCCGCCGGGGAGCTGTTTTTT
CDR3aa: CASSLRQGSAGELFF

abundance: once
j_gene: TRBJ2-2
v_gene: TRBV19
d_gene: TRBD1
CDR3nt: TGTGCCAGTAGTACAGGACAGGGGGCCGGGGAGCTGTTTTTT
CDR3aa: CASSTGQGAGELFF

abundance: -
j_gene: TRBJ2-2
v_gene: TRBV5-1
d_gene: -
CDR3nt: TGCGCCAGCAGCTCTTTAATAATCGGTCCAAACACCGGGGAGCTGTTTTTT
CDR3aa: CASSSLIIGPNTGELFF